The source of this T cell receptor (beta chain) is a study of blood T cells in healthy people across ages. A second PCR, run for roughly 7 to 12 cycles, used a sample-barcoded 5' primer plus a J-beta primer mix. Every individual sample yielded 2.5 million or more paired-end reads (each containing CDR3). A single record per CDR3 protein comes from TCRdb applying MiXCR to the 5' RACE reads. The table lists fewer than 2,000,000 distinct CDR3 sequences, 30% to 40% of them singletons. Note on this clonotype: Its cognate antigen is unknown.

Broader study findings: Per million T cells, the diversity of TCR beta decreased roughly linearly as age advanced. Estimates drawn from one million T cells were deemed to understate diversity. Unsorted PBMC input precluded a conclusive naive versus antigen-experienced comparison.

Sequencing was done on a sample of blood. The sequence derives from a woman in her 30s in good health.

The CDR3 coding sequence is TGCAGTACCCAGAGCCGGGACTCCCTCAATGAGCAGTTCTTC. Translation gives CSTQSRDSLNEQFF. The chain recombines TRBV20-1 with TRBJ2-1; a weak D match, TRBD2 (6 bases). V lost 8 bases to trimming and J lost 6 bases, with 20 bases between them. Germline V CDR1 and CDR2: DFQATT, SNEGSKA (reference sequence). This CDR3 has 14 amino acids.